These T cell receptor beta chains were read from a single sample in a study of T-cell memory formation after mild COVID-19. TCRdb independently ran MiXCR on the 5' RACE reads; one entry per CDR3 protein. The sample lists roughly 320,000 distinct CDR3 sequences, approximately 27% occurring once. Sequenced input: PBMCs or a T cell subset sorted from them (not recorded which). The receptor set was obtained from an adult woman who had mild COVID-19 (a few samples of this study predate the infection). Cell type and time point are not known. Both conserved end residues are part of each CDR3. Each record gives: J gene, V gene, CDR3 length, CDR3 protein.

TRBJ2-5,TRBV29-1,12,CSASGGGETQYF
TRBJ2-5,TRBV9,16,CAISVADRPSQETQYF
TRBJ2-7,TRBV20-1,11,CSAEKGYEQYF
TRBJ2-4,TRBV4-1,16,CASRQVGQGDKNIQYF
TRBJ2-5,TRBV7-8,14,CASSLGRGIETQYF
TRBJ2-3,TRBV5-5,15,CASSNPGLITDTQYF
TRBJ2-2,TRBV11-3,17,CASSPREGGLSTGELFF
TRBJ1-1,TRBV29-1,10,CSFYDTEAFF
TRBJ1-2,TRBV7-9,13,CASSRRGERGYTF
TRBJ2-2,TRBV7-3,16,CASSLRARIDTGELFF
TRBJ2-5,TRBV29-1,15,CSVAAGTSGRETQYF
TRBJ2-3,TRBV5-1,14,CASSPMTSSDTQYF
TRBJ2-7,TRBV4-2,14,CASSAGLAHSEQYF
TRBJ2-3,TRBV7-2,15,CASSSLGHSTDTQYF
TRBJ2-1,TRBV12-3/TRBV12-4,14,CASSLTGVNNEQFF
TRBJ2-7,TRBV7-9,17,CASTMDGPGQVTYEQYF
TRBJ2-7,TRBV19,15,CASMISRGYSYEQYF
TRBJ1-1,TRBV20-1,12,CSARVERGHAFF
TRBJ2-3,TRBV30,12,CAWSDLSPAQYF
TRBJ1-6,TRBV6-1,13,CASSEAENSPLHF
TRBJ1-1,TRBV29-1,15,CSENGLEGLNTEAFF
TRBJ2-2,TRBV19,12,CASSMGGRELFF
TRBJ2-2,TRBV2,15,CASSNQELATGELFF
TRBJ1-4,TRBV7-9,15,CASSIYRSTNEKLFF
TRBJ2-3,TRBV30,13,CAWGQDFTDTQYF
TRBJ1-6,TRBV12-3/TRBV12-4,12,CASRRTNSPLHF
TRBJ2-5,TRBV20-1,17,CSARTAGQGHRRETQYF
TRBJ2-3,TRBV12-3/TRBV12-4,16,CASSRDFITNTDTQYF
TRBJ1-6,TRBV2,16,CASSDSFSSYNSPLHF
TRBJ2-5,TRBV28,13,CASSWSGQETQYF
TRBJ1-6,TRBV18,14,CASSQKRSNSPLHF
TRBJ2-7,TRBV12-3/TRBV12-4,15,CASSLSGTSMDEQYF
TRBJ1-2,TRBV3-1,16,CASSLTLSGYNYGYTF
TRBJ2-5,TRBV20-1,11,CSAMGRETQYF
TRBJ1-2,TRBV7-9,14,CASSTPGHFYGYTF
TRBJ1-4,TRBV20-1,17,CSANQIKDRQRNEKLFF
TRBJ1-2,TRBV25-1,15,CASSQGTAINYGYTF
TRBJ1-2,TRBV24-1,14,CATSDRRANYGYTF
TRBJ2-3,TRBV12-3/TRBV12-4,18,CACSLSAGGMTSTDTQYF
TRBJ1-4,TRBV9,14,CASSPRQGPEKLFF
TRBJ2-5,TRBV29-1,13,CSSRAGGQETQYF
TRBJ2-3,TRBV3-1,15,CASRRGGAGADTQYF
TRBJ2-5,TRBV20-1,18,CSARGSHPTSGGLETQYF
TRBJ2-1,TRBV3-1,17,CASSQDWAGAAYNEQFF
TRBJ2-7,TRBV5-4,16,CASSLGSRGNSYEQYF
TRBJ2-7,TRBV10-3,12,CAISDRADEQYF
TRBJ1-1,TRBV13,16,CASSLDPRDKNTEAFF
TRBJ2-1,TRBV5-1,15,CASSTGDLPYNEQFF
TRBJ1-2,TRBV12-3/TRBV12-4,14,CASSYGTGYHGYTF
TRBJ2-5,TRBV7-2,18,CASSFNPTWGTVKETQYF
TRBJ2-7,TRBV4-3,15,CASSHQGEFPYEQYF
TRBJ2-1,TRBV4-1,15,CASSPSHTTYNEQFF
TRBJ1-5,TRBV12-3/TRBV12-4,12,CASSFAGITQHF
TRBJ2-5,TRBV11-3,16,CASSLDTKSSSETQYF
TRBJ2-4,TRBV7-2,14,CASSFIGGGNIQYF
TRBJ1-2,TRBV5-1,14,CASRKGTDNYGYTF
TRBJ1-2,TRBV4-2,17,CASSPAAQESFNYGYTF